The rows below give T cell receptor beta chains drawn from one sample of a study of radiation and T cells in renal cell carcinoma. Here immunoSEQ multiplex PCR was the method, and the copy in TCRdb shows in-frame clones only, minus some. This repertoire shows about 40,000 clones, around four fifths found once; its top ten account for about 26%. Material: blood, obtained from a patient whose treatment included radiotherapy and nephrectomy. These receptors all come from a woman aged 70-85 years with renal cell carcinoma. Each CDR3 is given with its conserved first and last residue. Fields, in order: D gene, V gene, J gene, clone size, CDR3 protein, CDR3 DNA. The D gene is left open where the match is weak. Clone size, where shown, is once, few, many, or a class for clones that have expanded.

>.|TRBV9|TRBJ2-3|.
CASSSDPRDTQYF
TGTGCCAGCAGCTCAGATCCGAGAGATACGCAGTATTTT
>.|TRBV2|TRBJ1-1|.
CASSGDGGVTEAFF
TGTGCCAGCAGTGGGGACGGAGGAGTCACTGAAGCTTTCTTT
>TRBD2|TRBV5-1|TRBJ2-7|.
CASSLGTSGDYEQYF
TGCGCCAGCAGCTTAGGGACTAGCGGAGATTACGAGCAGTACTTC
>TRBD1|TRBV25-1|TRBJ2-7|.
CASIGTGGRGEQYF
TGTGCCAGCATTGGGACAGGGGGCCGGGGAGAGCAGTACTTC
>.|TRBV7-9|TRBJ2-6|.
CASSLRSLGANVLTF
TGTGCCAGCAGCTTACGGTCCCTCGGGGCCAACGTCCTGACTTTC
>TRBD1|TRBV6-5|TRBJ2-7|few
CASGPDRAREQYF
TGTGCCAGCGGGCCGGACAGGGCTCGCGAGCAGTACTTC
>TRBD1|TRBV15|TRBJ2-7|.
CATSTRQGGHEQYF
TGTGCCACCAGCACAAGACAGGGGGGCCACGAGCAGTACTTC
>TRBD2|TRBV19|TRBJ2-1|few
CASSFPALGTSGRANNEQFF
TGTGCCAGTAGTTTCCCGGCCCTTGGGACTAGCGGGAGGGCTAACAATGAGCAGTTCTTC
>TRBD2|TRBV4-3|TRBJ2-1|once
CASSQDGDYYNEQFF
TGCGCCAGCAGCCAAGATGGGGACTACTACAATGAGCAGTTCTTC
>.|TRBV6-1|TRBJ1-1|.
CASSRGGYTEAFF
TGTGCCAGCAGTAGGGGGGGTTACACTGAAGCTTTCTTT
>.|TRBV7-9|TRBJ2-5|.
CASSFGGEETQYF
TGTGCCAGCAGCTTTGGCGGCGAAGAGACCCAGTACTTC
>.|TRBV20-1|TRBJ2-1|.
CSAPQLDGEFF
TGCAGTGCCCCTCAGCTTGACGGGGAGTTCTTC
>TRBD2|TRBV29-1|TRBJ2-1|.
CSVQTSGIYNEQFF
TGCAGCGTGCAGACTAGCGGCATCTACAATGAGCAGTTCTTC
>.|TRBV4-1|TRBJ2-7|.
CASSQALSGPGAYEQYF
TGCGCCAGCAGCCAAGCCCTTAGCGGCCCCGGGGCCTACGAGCAGTACTTC
>.|TRBV15|TRBJ1-3|.
CATSDQLQGIAGNTIYF
TGTGCCACCAGCGATCAGTTACAGGGTATCGCTGGAAACACCATATATTTT
>.|TRBV21-1|TRBJ1-2|few
CASTYYGYTF
TGTGCCAGCACATACTATGGCTACACCTTC
>TRBD2|TRBV2|TRBJ2-3|.
CASRVGTSHTDTQYF
TGTGCCAGCAGGGTAGGGACTAGCCACACAGATACGCAGTATTTT
>.|TRBV5-4|TRBJ2-7|.
CASSRRVGDGEQYF
TGTGCCAGCAGCAGGCGCGTGGGGGATGGCGAGCAGTACTTC
>.|TRBV7-9|TRBJ1-1|.
CASTLGSETEAFF
TGTGCCAGCACCTTAGGGTCTGAGACTGAAGCTTTCTTT
>.|TRBV6-5|TRBJ1-1|.
CASSHARNLLVGAFF
TGTGCCAGCAGCCACGCTCGGAATCTGCTGGTAGGGGCTTTCTTT
>TRBD2|TRBV2|TRBJ2-1|once
CASAGVAYNEQFF
TGTGCCAGCGCGGGAGTTGCCTACAATGAGCAGTTCTTC
>TRBD1|TRBV2|TRBJ2-7|.
CASLTGQGARYEQYF
TGTGCCAGCCTAACTGGACAGGGGGCAAGGTACGAGCAGTACTTC
>.|TRBV21-1|TRBJ1-6|.
CASTEGVFQKPNSPLHF
TGTGCCAGCACCGAAGGGGTCTTCCAAAAGCCCAATTCCCCCCTCCACTTT
>.|TRBV6-1|TRBJ2-2|.
CASSKVGLTGELFF
TGTGCCAGCTCCAAGGTCGGCCTCACCGGGGAGCTGTTTTTT
>TRBD1|TRBV27|TRBJ2-7|once
CASSWGQGYEQYF
TGTGCCAGCAGTTGGGGACAGGGCTACGAGCAGTACTTC
>.|TRBV6-1|TRBJ2-4|.
CASSSDGLNIQYF
TGTGCCAGCAGTAGTGACGGTTTAAACATTCAGTACTTC
>TRBD2|TRBV7-6|TRBJ2-5|.
CASSLRAGGGETQYF
TGTGCCAGCAGCTTAAGGGCGGGAGGGGGAGAGACCCAGTACTTC
>TRBD1|TRBV19|TRBJ1-6|.
CASSTGQGEGPLHF
TGTGCCAGTAGTACTGGACAGGGGGAAGGGCCCCTCCACTTT
>.|TRBV9|TRBJ1-2|.
CASSVGFRLNYGYTF
TGTGCCAGCAGCGTAGGTTTCAGACTTAACTATGGCTACACCTTC
>TRBD1|TRBV27|TRBJ1-2|few
CASSPDRGGNYGYTF
TGTGCCAGCAGTCCGGACAGGGGTGGTAACTATGGCTACACCTTC
>.|TRBV29-1|TRBJ2-1|few
CSVVQVLRVFTYNEQFF
TGCAGCGTTGTGCAGGTCCTACGGGTTTTTACATACAATGAGCAGTTCTTC
>.|TRBV2|TRBJ2-3|once
CASRGGLTTDTQYF
TGTGCCAGCAGGGGGGGACTCACGACAGATACGCAGTATTTT
>.|TRBV18|TRBJ2-1|.
CASSPVPYNEQFF
TGTGCCAGCTCACCGGTCCCCTACAATGAGCAGTTCTTC
>.|TRBV7-9|TRBJ1-2|.
CASSLWGRDEGGYTF
TGTGCCAGCAGCCTATGGGGCAGGGACGAGGGTGGCTACACCTTC
>.|TRBV7-8|TRBJ2-7|.
CASSLLQGEDSYEQYF
TGTGCCAGCAGCTTACTGCAGGGAGAGGATTCCTACGAGCAGTACTTC
>.|TRBV5-4|TRBJ2-7|.
CASNFGSGEFYEQYF
TGTGCCAGCAACTTCGGGAGTGGAGAGTTCTACGAGCAGTACTTC
>.|TRBV4-1|TRBJ1-6|.
CASSQRQEGSPLHF
TGCGCCAGCAGCCAACGACAGGAGGGTTCACCCCTCCACTTT
>.|TRBV18|TRBJ1-1|.
CASSPGMVTNTEAFF
TGTGCCAGCTCACCAGGGATGGTTACTAACACTGAAGCTTTCTTT
>.|TRBV7-8|TRBJ1-2|.
CASSLGWAGDGGYTF
TGTGCCAGCAGCTTAGGTTGGGCAGGGGATGGTGGCTACACCTTC
>.|TRBV7-6|TRBJ2-1|few
CASSGHSISSYNEQFF
TGTGCCAGCAGCGGGCACAGTATAAGCTCCTACAATGAGCAGTTCTTC
>TRBD1|TRBV6-1|TRBJ1-2|.
CASSEARQGFGGYTF
TGTGCCAGCAGTGAAGCGAGACAGGGATTCGGTGGCTACACCTTC
>.|TRBV29-1|TRBJ2-7|.
CSVAHGKRYEQYF
TGCAGCGTTGCCCATGGCAAAAGATACGAGCAGTACTTC
>TRBD1|TRBV5-1|TRBJ2-7|.
CASSPLGQGFYEQYF
TGCGCCAGCAGCCCCCTGGGACAGGGGTTCTACGAGCAGTACTTC
>TRBD1|TRBV5-6|TRBJ1-2|few
CASSGGTGDWSGYTF
TGTGCCAGCAGCGGAGGGACAGGGGATTGGTCTGGCTACACCTTC
>.|TRBV6-1|TRBJ2-7|.
CARGAGASYEQYF
TGTGCCCGCGGAGCAGGGGCGTCCTACGAGCAGTACTTC
>.|TRBV5-4|TRBJ2-2|.
CASSLKPRPNTGELFF
TGTGCCAGCAGCTTGAAACCGCGTCCGAACACCGGGGAGCTGTTTTTT
>TRBD2|TRBV6-5|TRBJ2-1|few
CASSYVGGMNEQFF
TGTGCCAGCAGTTACGTCGGGGGGATGAATGAGCAGTTCTTC
>TRBD1|TRBV27|TRBJ1-2|.
CASSLWGQGYGYTF
TGTGCCAGCAGTTTATGGGGACAGGGTTATGGCTACACCTTC
>TRBD1|TRBV19|TRBJ1-5|.
CASSLTGNNQPQHF
TGTGCCAGTAGTCTGACAGGGAACAATCAGCCCCAGCATTTT